This T cell receptor beta chain comes out of a study of response to subunit inactivated influenza vaccine (dated by TCRdb to the late 2010s). Broadly, across the study: To follow how T cells responded to a trivalent subunit inactivated influenza vaccine, the researchers relied on deep quantitative profiling of the T cell receptor repertoire.

From its cysteine to its phenylalanine, the CDR3 spans 14 amino acids. The retained sequence is limited to the CDR3, 42 bases, with the frame set at the first base. Based on the germline V gene (reference sequence), the CDR1 and CDR2 sequences are GTSNPN and SVGIG. Library prep was done by RT-PCR. Data came from an Illumina HiSeq 2500. TCRdb cleaned the public reads at Q25 with fastp, built clones with MiXCR and kept in-frame beta chains. Entries that share a CDR3 protein sequence are merged under the most common genes and DNA. Counted in this sample were roughly 520,000 distinct CDR3 sequences; less than 30% of them appeared once. The top ten constitute over 1.5% of the sample. Only a few counts were recorded for this clonotype. Its antigen is still unknown. Mismatch with germline at one junction end may stem from a read error. What the authors observed across the whole study: The authors proposed that each seasonal influenza vaccination may bring in only a limited number of new T cells.

Here the chain combines TRBV30 and TRBJ1-1; 8 central bases correspond to TRBD1. The receptor was derived from a man between 45 and 60 years old who received an inactivated influenza vaccine. Donor details come from another sample of the same person, matched by shared clones. Specimen: CD4+ T cells sorted from PBMCs, collected roughly 5 days after vaccination. The CDR3 here reads CAWSVFGRGRSYAF. The DNA reads as follows: TGTGCCTGGAGTGTATTTGGCAGGGGGCGGTCTTACGCCTTT.